These T cell receptor beta chains were read from a single sample in a study of Ad26.COV2.S vaccination and SARS-CoV-2 variants. Repertoires were generated with immunoSEQ multiplex PCR, while TCRdb's copy carries only in-frame clones and drops some. This table has about 680,000 clones, 70% to 90% appearing once. Sample: peripheral blood, taken in a trial of Ad26.COV2.S vaccine versus placebo. The receptors were gathered from a person between 18 and 65 years old who received the Ad26.COV2.S COVID-19 vaccine or a placebo. CDR3s include the opening cysteine and the closing phenylalanine or tryptophan. A D gene is named only where the DNA matches it firmly. Part of the rows lack a size; the others show once, few, many or a class for expanded clones.

j_call v_call clone_size d_call cdr3_length cdr3_aa cdr3_nt
TRBJ2-3 TRBV6-4 - TRBD2 15 CASSLLAGGPDTQYF TGTGCCAGCAGTCTACTAGCGGGGGGACCAGATACGCAGTATTTT
TRBJ2-7 TRBV5-1 few - 13 CASSLSGVPVQYF TGCGCCAGCAGCTTGTCGGGAGTCCCTGTTCAATACTTC
TRBJ2-6 TRBV7-3 - TRBD1 18 CASSPRTGRGAGANVLTF TGTGCCAGCAGCCCCCGGACAGGGAGAGGGGCTGGGGCCAACGTCCTGACTTTC
TRBJ2-7 TRBV7-9 - TRBD1 12 CASSLGQGVQYF TGTGCCAGCAGCTTAGGACAGGGCGTCCAGTACTTC
TRBJ2-3 TRBV7-2 once TRBD1 17 CASRKDRSRPSTDTQYF TGTGCCAGCAGGAAGGACAGGAGTAGACCTAGCACAGATACGCAGTATTTT
TRBJ1-1 TRBV19 - - 17 CASSIQLFDRPVTEAFF TGTGCCAGTAGTATCCAACTCTTCGACAGGCCGGTCACTGAAGCTTTCTTT
TRBJ2-3 TRBV19 - - 15 CASRDRRSSTDTQYF TGTGCCAGTAGAGACCGCAGGAGTAGCACAGATACGCAGTATTTT
TRBJ2-6 TRBV24-1 - - 15 CATSGGWSGANVLTF TGTGCCACAAGTGGGGGCTGGTCTGGGGCCAACGTCCTGACTTTC
TRBJ2-1 TRBV29-1 - TRBD2 16 CSVERLAGVPYNEQFF TGCAGCGTTGAGAGACTAGCGGGAGTCCCCTACAATGAGCAGTTCTTC
TRBJ2-2 TRBV30 - - 13 CAWTLTSGGELFF TGTGCCTGGACACTTACTAGTGGCGGGGAGCTGTTTTTT
TRBJ1-6 TRBV2 once - 15 CASITGSSYNSPLHF TGTGCCAGCATCACAGGGAGCTCCTATAATTCACCCCTCCACTTT
TRBJ2-2 TRBV6-5 - - 14 CASNADRNTGELFF TGTGCCAGCAACGCGGACAGAAACACCGGGGAGCTGTTTTTT
TRBJ2-2 TRBV7-9 once - 12 CASSPFTGELFF TGTGCCAGCAGCCCTTTCACCGGGGAGCTGTTTTTT
TRBJ2-1 TRBV27 - - 13 CASSLDRNNEQFF TGTGCCAGCAGTTTAGACAGGAACAATGAGCAGTTCTTC
TRBJ2-5 TRBV30 - TRBD1 14 CAWSEDRFQETQYF TGTGCCTGGAGTGAGGACAGGTTCCAAGAGACCCAGTACTTC
TRBJ1-1 TRBV5-6 - TRBD1 13 CASSRGRGQGAFF TGTGCCAGCAGCCGAGGCAGGGGGCAAGGAGCTTTCTTT
TRBJ2-7 TRBV6-4 - TRBD2 15 CASSPGGSGGDEQYF TGTGCCAGCAGTCCCGGGGGTAGCGGGGGAGACGAGCAGTACTTC
TRBJ2-7 TRBV19 - - 12 CASGRTPYEQYF TGTGCCAGTGGGAGGACTCCCTACGAGCAGTACTTC
TRBJ1-6 TRBV3-1/TRBV3-2 few - 12 CASSQLNSPLHF TGTGCCAGCAGCCAACTAAACTCACCCCTCCACTTT
TRBJ2-3 TRBV19 once - 14 CASSITGSTDTQYF TGTGCCAGTAGTATAACGGGGTCCACAGATACGCAGTATTTT
TRBJ2-3 TRBV7-2 - TRBD1 15 CASSLGQGGTDTQYF TGTGCCAGCAGCTTAGGACAGGGGGGGACAGATACGCAGTATTTT
TRBJ1-2 TRBV9 - TRBD1 15 CASSPRTGTNYGYTF TGTGCCAGCAGCCCTCGGACAGGCACTAACTATGGCTACACCTTC
TRBJ2-1 TRBV30 - - 11 CASSRTDEQFF TGTGCCTCTTCGCGTACCGATGAGCAGTTCTTC
TRBJ1-5 TRBV5-4 - - 12 CASGDMGEPQHF TGTGCCAGCGGGGACATGGGGGAGCCCCAGCATTTT
TRBJ2-5 TRBV7-2 once - 13 CASSLRPAETQYF TGTGCCAGCAGCTTAAGGCCAGCAGAGACCCAGTACTTC
TRBJ1-6 TRBV23-1 - - 15 CASSQVPGGRSPLHF TGCGCCAGCAGTCAAGTTCCGGGGGGTCGTTCACCCCTCCACTTT
TRBJ2-3 TRBV19 few TRBD2 16 CASRRLAGGPFNTQYF TGTGCCAGTAGGAGACTAGCGGGAGGGCCTTTCAATACGCAGTATTTT
TRBJ1-5 TRBV2 - TRBD1 14 CATRQGGSNQPQHF TGTGCCACGAGACAGGGAGGGAGCAATCAGCCCCAGCATTTT
TRBJ2-1 TRBV21-1 - - 20 CASSKRKPGLGPLRLNEQFF TGTGCCAGCAGCAAAAGAAAACCGGGACTAGGTCCTTTAAGGCTCAATGAGCAGTTCTTC
TRBJ1-2 TRBV4-2 - TRBD1 15 CASSQDLTGLEGYTF TGTGCCAGCAGCCAAGATCTGACAGGGTTAGAAGGCTACACCTTC
TRBJ1-3 TRBV6-6 - - 14 CATWEPLSGNTIYF TGTGCCACCTGGGAACCCCTCTCTGGAAACACCATATATTTT
TRBJ1-2 TRBV29-1 - TRBD1 16 CSVARTGGANNYGYTF TGCAGCGTTGCCCGGACAGGGGGCGCCAATAACTATGGCTACACCTTC
TRBJ1-2 TRBV30 - - 13 CAWSVRANYGYTF TGTGCCTGGAGTGTTAGGGCTAACTATGGCTACACCTTC
TRBJ2-7 TRBV30 - TRBD1 15 CAWSGTGTLSYEQYF TGTGCCTGGAGTGGGACAGGGACCCTCTCCTACGAGCAGTACTTC
TRBJ2-5 TRBV28 - TRBD1 15 CASSPGQGVWETQYF TGTGCCAGCAGTCCGGGACAGGGGGTATGGGAGACCCAGTACTTC
TRBJ1-2 TRBV5-4 few TRBD1 14 CASSIQGRYYGYTF TGTGCCAGCAGCATACAGGGGCGATACTATGGCTACACCTTC
TRBJ2-7 TRBV9 - TRBD2 15 CASSATSGAPYEQYF TGTGCCAGCAGCGCGACTAGCGGGGCCCCCTACGAGCAGTACTTC
TRBJ2-2 TRBV29-1 - - 14 CSRPGGPNTGELFF TGCAGCCGTCCCGGGGGACCCAACACCGGGGAGCTGTTTTTT
TRBJ2-1 TRBV7-9 - - 14 CASSPTGPYNEQFF TGTGCCAGCAGCCCCACAGGGCCCTACAATGAGCAGTTCTTC
TRBJ1-4 TRBV2 - - 13 CARSGGLGEKLFF TGTGCCCGAAGTGGGGGATTGGGTGAAAAACTGTTTTTT
TRBJ2-1 TRBV19 - TRBD1 14 CASSPDRAGNEQFF TGTGCCAGTAGTCCGGACAGGGCCGGCAATGAGCAGTTCTTC
TRBJ2-7 TRBV3-1/TRBV3-2 - TRBD1 13 CASSRGQGNEQYF TGTGCCAGCAGCCGGGGACAGGGTAACGAGCAGTACTTC
TRBJ1-5 TRBV2 - - 15 CASSNEARENQPQHF TGTGCCAGCAGTAATGAGGCCAGGGAAAATCAGCCCCAGCATTTT
TRBJ1-4 TRBV7-2 - - 15 CASSLELTTNEKLFF TGTGCCAGCAGCTTAGAGCTTACTACTAATGAAAAACTGTTTTTT
TRBJ1-4 TRBV6-6 - TRBD1 15 CASSSSGTGAEKLFF TGTGCCAGCAGTTCCTCCGGGACAGGGGCTGAAAAACTGTTTTTT